This T cell receptor (beta chain) was sequenced in a study of spatial heterogeneity in lung cancer (dated by TCRdb to about 2019). Describing the broader study: More beta-chain than alpha-chain transcripts were consistently detected, likely reflecting higher beta-chain transcript abundance. In the raw uncorrected reads, each unique combination of TCR and UMI appeared more than ten times on average. TCR alpha and beta repertoires were quantitatively compared across multiple tumor regions, matched nontumor lung and blood in non-small cell lung cancer. Nonsynonymous mutation counts, determined by whole-exome sequencing of tumor tissue, were related to features of the TCR repertoire. At surgery, both alpha and beta chains were TCR-sequenced in roughly 230 tumor regions, some 64 matched nontumor lung samples and around 50 PBMC samples. Overall results and qualifications from the work: Additional single-cell paired TCR alpha and beta sequencing was considered necessary to confirm, at a functional level, the hypothesis that regional TCRs recognize regional mutations. Ubiquitous expanded tumor TCRs showed up in blood more often at tumor resection than at routine follow-up.

A word on this clonotype: Its target antigen remains unknown. No base quality values were provided; no much bigger clone lies one nucleotide off. The library was prepared for alpha chains; this beta chain is a stray read, so its frequency means little.

This sample's time point label indicates: sample taken at primary tumor resection. Without any cell sorting, TCR sequencing was performed on whole RNA extracted either from tumor and nontumor lung tissue or from cryopreserved PBMC samples. The donors were some 72 patients from the lung TRACERx cohort who had early-stage, untreated non-small cell lung cancer. Patients were selected for TCR sequencing only if sufficient RNA was available from at least two tumor regions. Library creation used 5' RACE. The listed sequencing device is NextSeq 500. In the TCR library protocol, a unique molecular identifier was attached to each TCR cDNA molecule so that PCR and sequencing errors could be corrected. As for how the authors treated the data: TCR identification, UMI-based error correction and CDR3 extraction were all carried out with Decombinator tools. Expanded TCRs were defined as those above a frequency of 2 per 1,000, corresponding to the top 1% of the tumor frequency distribution. Renyi diversity was computed with the R vegan package after each repertoire had been subsampled 100 times to 5,000 TCRs. CDR3 similarity networks were constructed using string-kernel similarity of amino acid triplets, with links drawn between CDR3s whose pairwise similarity was above 0.82. TCRdb applied fastp at Q25 and MiXCR to the public reads, then kept only in-frame beta chains. Rows are combined by CDR3 protein, so each entry shows the most common genes and DNA. TCRdb, not the original authors, processed these V and J calls. Across this sample there are approximately 11,000 distinct CDR3 sequences, with approximately 6.5% seen only once. Under 30% of the sample goes to the ten largest clones.

Including cysteine and phenylalanine, the CDR3 has 17 amino acids. The only DNA kept is the CDR3, 51 bases in frame from the first base. The germline V gene supplies CDR1 KGHDR and CDR2 SFDVKD. Cut back by 9 bases and 5 bases, the V and J ends lie 25 bases apart. This TCR was sampled from a male donor with early-stage non-small cell lung cancer. The V and J genes are TRBV24-1 and TRBJ2-1; the D segment might be TRBD1 or TRBD2, since each matches 7 bases. The source material was PBMCs, sampled at surgery. The bases are TGTGCCACCGGGCCCAGGGGGAGGGGTTGGGGACACAATGAGCAGTTCTTC. Its protein product is CATGPRGRGWGHNEQFF.